At least ten counts were recorded for the clone carrying this T cell receptor beta chain. If no ophthalmopathy appeared within 18 months of follow-up, hyperthyroidism was termed stable. Enrolled hyperthyroidism patients had a new diagnosis, a duration under 2 months, and an age of 18 to 65. Exclusion criteria comprised other autoimmune diseases, uncontrolled infections, pregnancy or lactation in patients. Germline V gives CDR1 SGHVS, CDR2 FQNEAQ. This CDR3 comprises 15 residues. The V end lost 1 base, the J end lost 1 base, and 10 bases lay between the germline ends. This entry is derived from a study of Graves' ophthalmopathy and Graves' hyperthyroidism. Overall study context: Before any treatment, peripheral blood was taken at the initial diagnosis.

The study amplified TCR beta CDR3 regions using RNA transcripts. Amplification began with first-round RT-PCR using HTBI primers, then second-round multiplex PCR was performed. TCRdb itself ran the multiplex PCR reads through MiXCR, one entry per CDR3 protein. The sample has hundreds of thousands of distinct CDR3 sequences; approximately 21% are singletons. The chain couples TRBV7-8 to TRBJ1-2; no firm D call. This TCR came from a young woman with stable Graves' hyperthyroidism. Some clones in this sample may be carry-over from other donors' samples. Sequenced input: peripheral blood. The CDR3 spells CASSLESGLNYGYTF. CDR3 bases: TGTGCCAGCAGCTTAGAGTCGGGCCTTAACTATGGCTACACCTTC.